The 15 T cell receptor beta chains below come from one sample, sequenced in a study of T-cell memory formation after mild COVID-19. TCRdb re-called the 5' RACE reads with MiXCR, one entry per CDR3 protein. The sample yields hundreds of thousands of distinct CDR3 sequences, around 15% seen once. The specimen was PBMCs or a T cell subset sorted from them (not recorded which). The receptors were gathered from a man aged 18 to 29 who had mild COVID-19 (a few samples of this study predate the infection). Cell type and time point are not known.

V usage is TRBV2 and J usage is TRBJ1-1; D is unresolved. Germline lookup yields CDR1 SNHLY and CDR2 FYNNEI. V gave up 6 bases and J gave up 5 bases, with 7 bases separating them. This CDR3 contains 11 residues. This CDR3 reads CASRVETEAFF. CDR3 sequence (DNA): TGTGCCAGCAGGGTCGAGACTGAAGCTTTCTTT.

The V gene is TRBV6-5, the J gene TRBJ2-1; D possibly corresponds to TRBD1 (5 bases). The CDR3 spans 14 residues. Trimming stripped 2 bases from V and 7 bases from J, with 12 bases between. CDR1 and CDR2 (germline): MNHEY, SVGAGI. CDR3 sequence (DNA): TGTGCCAGCAGTTACGGGCAGGGTACAAATGAGCAGTTCTTC. This gives the protein CASSYGQGTNEQFF.

The chain uses TRBV5-1 and TRBJ2-6; D call uncertain. V was trimmed by 4 bases and J by 1 base, leaving 15 bases between them. Germline V gives CDR1 SGHRS, CDR2 YFSETQ. The CDR3 runs to 17 residues. The CDR3 loop is CASSACLSFSGANVLTF. In DNA form, the CDR3 reads TGCGCCAGCAGCGCTTGCCTGAGTTTTTCTGGGGCCAACGTCCTGACTTTC.

The chain couples TRBV20-1 to TRBJ2-3, with 10 bases identical to TRBD2. The CDR3 length is 15 residues. The germline gives CDR1 DFQATT, CDR2 SNEGSKA (reference sequence). The ends lost 5 bases at V and 5 bases at J; junction bases unmatched: 10. Written as DNA, the CDR3 is TGCAGTGCTGGTATAGCGGGGGGCCGGAAAGATACGCAGTATTTT. It translates to CSAGIAGGRKDTQYF.

This clonotype occurred a few times. The V call is TRBV5-1, the J call TRBJ1-5, with D hard to call. Germline V CDR1 and CDR2: SGHRS, YFSETQ. This CDR3 is built from 15 residues. V was cut by 4 bases and J by 3 bases, with 14 bases left in between. The CDR3 DNA follows: TGCGCCAGCAGCCCCGGTTTCGGCCTCAATCAGCCCCAGCATTTT. As protein: CASSPGFGLNQPQHF.

The chain links TRBV6-6 to TRBJ2-1; unclear D gene. The germline gives CDR1 MNHNY, CDR2 SVGAGI (reference sequence). The V and J ends lost 5 bases and 8 bases respectively, with 7 bases between them. The CDR3 spans 11 residues. This CDR3 reads CASSPTDEQFF. CDR3 nucleotide sequence: TGTGCCAGCAGTCCGACGGATGAGCAGTTCTTC.

This rearrangement joins TRBV28 to TRBJ1-2; D is possibly TRBD1 (5 bases). The germline CDR1 and CDR2 sequences are MDHEN and SYDVKM. The CDR3 spans 13 residues. The V gene lost 7 bases and the J gene lost 0 bases, with 9 bases spanning the gap. The CDR3: CASTRQTNYGYTF. CDR3 nucleotide sequence: TGTGCCAGCACGAGACAGACTAACTATGGCTACACCTTC.

The chain uses TRBV4-1 and TRBJ2-3, with D perhaps TRBD2 (6 bases). Germline CDR1 MGHRA, CDR2 YSYEKL. The CDR3 consists of 15 residues. V was shortened by 4 bases and J by 1 base, with 12 bases between the two germline ends. This chain's CDR3 is CASSLGWGGTDTQYF. CDR3 DNA sequence: TGCGCCAGCAGCCTGGGCTGGGGGGGCACAGATACGCAGTATTTT.

This clonotype was recorded at least ten times. Here the CDR3 reads CASSRYSRDTEAFF. In DNA, the CDR3 is TGCGCCAGCAGCCGATATAGTCGGGACACTGAAGCTTTCTTT. This chain connects TRBV5-1 to TRBJ1-1; D ambiguous. The CDR3 is 14 amino acids. Germline loops: CDR1 SGHRS, CDR2 YFSETQ. Trimming removed 4 bases at V and 3 bases at J, with 13 bases between.

The chain carries TRBV24-1 and TRBJ1-5; D is unclear. V lost 4 bases and J 0 bases, leaving 6 bases between the germline ends. Per the germline V gene, CDR1 is KGHDR and CDR2 is SFDVKD. The CDR3 has 14 amino acids. This chain's CDR3 is CATSDLNSNQPQHF. CDR3 nucleotides: TGTGCCACCAGTGACCTTAATAGCAATCAGCCCCAGCATTTT.

The chain has TRBV12-3 or TRBV12-4 and TRBJ1-5, with D uncertain. The CDR3 totals 15 residues. The V gene lost 4 bases and the J gene lost 1 base, with 11 bases spanning the gap. The CDR3 region is CASSSRRRSNQPQHF. CDR3 in DNA: TGTGCCAGCAGTTCGAGGAGAAGGAGCAATCAGCCCCAGCATTTT.

This clonotype occurred a few times. The J gene is TRBJ2-1, the V gene TRBV2; 9 bases fit TRBD2. J was trimmed by 14 bases and V by 7 bases; bases with no gene match: 9. Germline lookup yields CDR1 SNHLY and CDR2 FYNNEI. The CDR3 is 12 residues long. DNA of the CDR3: TGTGCCAGCACCCAAGACGGGACTAGCAAGTTCTTC. Residues: CASTQDGTSKFF.

The chain combines TRBV7-9 with TRBJ2-7; 10 positions match TRBD1. Germline values: CDR1 SEHNR, CDR2 FQNEAQ (reference sequence). The CDR3 extends over 13 amino acids. The V and J ends lost 5 bases and 4 bases, in that order; junction bases with no gene match: 2. The CDR3 region has the DNA TGTGCCAGCAGCCGGACAGGGGGATACGAGCAGTACTTC. Translation gives CASSRTGGYEQYF.

The sample holds many counts of this clonotype. The CDR3 reads CASSEDGGYSPLHF. The CDR3 nucleotides are TGCGCCAGCAGCGAGGACGGGGGATATTCACCCCTCCACTTT. This chain joins TRBV5-1 and TRBJ1-6; TRBD1 might be the D (5 bases). Germline CDR1 is SGHRS and CDR2 is YFSETQ. Trimming stripped 4 bases from V and 8 bases from J, with 13 bases between. The length of the CDR3 is 14 residues.

The rearrangement uses TRBV6-2 or TRBV6-3 and TRBJ2-1; D could derive from TRBD1 or TRBD2 (6 bases each). V was shortened by 2 bases and J by 6 bases, with 11 bases between the two germline ends. The CDR3 extends over 14 amino acids. CDR1 and CDR2 (germline): MNHEY, SVGEGT. The CDR3 DNA reads TGTGCCAGCAGTTACGGGGGGCCGGTCAATGAGCAGTTCTTC. Encoded protein: CASSYGGPVNEQFF.